The clone carrying this T cell receptor beta chain was counted many times. Its matching antigen is unknown. From the 5' RACE reads, TCRdb called clonotypes with MiXCR, one entry per CDR3 protein. There are approximately 300,000 distinct CDR3 sequences in the sample; roughly 7% occur only once, and about 18% lies in the top ten. The source of the sample is a study of T cells after yellow fever vaccination. Notes on the study in general: Weaker, the secondary response had a peak occurring faster, on day 5 versus 15. Shared CD4/CD8 clonotypes were a small share, likely from convergent recombination.

Sequenced material: PBMCs, taken roughly 46 days after the first yellow fever vaccination. This TCR was recovered from a man aged 18 to 30 who received the YFV17D yellow fever vaccine.

The CDR3 DNA follows: TGTGCCAGCAGTTATCTTGAGCAGTTCTTC. The encoded protein is CASSYLEQFF. J is TRBJ2-1 and V is TRBV6-5; D is unresolved. The CDR3 consists of 10 residues. Deletions cut 3 bases from V and 9 bases from J, with 3 bases between. In germline, CDR1 is MNHEY, CDR2 SVGAGI.